This T cell receptor beta chain was recovered during a study of cytomegalovirus exposure and HLA in healthy donors listed by TCRdb under 2017. With regard to the full study: According to a later analysis, one platform produced both the 120 validation repertoires and the 700 or so repertoires of the first cohort. The study was designed to test whether signatures of past pathogen exposure could be identified by cataloging public T cell receptors. Besides the first cohort of roughly 640 subjects, a separate validation cohort made up of 120 different subjects was used. The study combined high-throughput TCR immunosequencing, statistical association of individual TCRs with disease status, and machine learning to predict cytomegalovirus infection status. General conclusions and limits of the study: A later analysis had no HLA typing for the validation cohort, so co-occurrence there was scored across all 130 or so repertoires. The authors suggested that the approach could potentially be generalized to other disease states and immunological phenotypes. A later analysis found that TCRs clustered in the first cohort also tended to co-occur in the 130 or so validation repertoires, with approximately 94% of cluster scores above 0. Cytomegalovirus status was reported to be diagnosed by the classifier with high specificity and sensitivity in both the original and validation cohorts. The study listed 164 TCR beta chains as associated with cytomegalovirus. A few of the identified cytomegalovirus-associated TCR beta chains were confirmed in vitro to be specific for cytomegalovirus antigens. Most TCR sequences were seen in very few donors, while some public TCRs were found in many individuals.

The library came from the immunoSEQ multiplex PCR assay. The original pipeline was this. To diagnose cytomegalovirus status from the catalog of TCR beta chain sequences, a statistical classification framework was built. TCRdb re-hosts the immuneACCESS table, in-frame sequences only. Its copies lack some clones; in the studies checked, an unresolved V gene accounts for under half of them, and the cause for the rest is not known. The D gene and trimming were derived from the DNA, and the V and J assignments and clone size from that table. The sample table holds 100,000 or so clones, of which about 90% were seen once. Approximately 6.3% of the sample goes to the ten largest clones. The germline V gene encodes CDR1 SGHDT and CDR2 YYEEEE. Its CDR3 holds 16 amino acids, cysteine through phenylalanine. Solely the CDR3 DNA is kept, with 48 bases framed from the first base. V and J lose 4 bases and 6 bases, and a span of 23 bases separates them.

There are a few counts of this clone. This receptor's antigen is unknown. Base qualities are not at hand, and no much larger clone is one base apart. The donors were included in the validation cohort of 120 subjects, a group kept apart from the roughly 610-subject first cohort. The chain is made from TRBV5-6 and TRBJ2-7; TRBD2 might be the D gene, on 5 matching bases. The sequence derives from a man aged 18 to 30 in good health and CMV-seropositive. The sample was PBMCs. The CDR3 amino acid sequence is: CASSVESRAPASEQYF. The DNA sequence follows: TGTGCCAGCAGCGTTGAATCGAGGGCCCCGGCCTCCGAGCAGTACTTC.